Listed below are T cell receptor beta chains from one sample, sequenced in a study of radiation and T cells in renal cell carcinoma. Sequencing used immunoSEQ multiplex PCR; TCRdb keeps in-frame clones, though not all of them. This sample has roughly 150,000 clones, with about 91% found just once. Sequencing used blood, obtained from a patient whose treatment included radiotherapy and nephrectomy. These receptors were taken from a woman aged 45-65 years with renal cell carcinoma. CDR3s include the opening cysteine and the closing phenylalanine or tryptophan. A D gene is named only where the DNA matches it firmly. Clone size is stated in some rows and not others, as once, few, many or a class when expanded.

>TRBV11-2|TRBJ1-6|15|-|-
TGTGCCAGCAGCAATCGGGAGACCATTCGTTCACCCCTCCACTTT
CASSNRETIRSPLHF
>TRBV5-6|TRBJ1-1|15|-|-
TGTGCCAGCAGCCGGCTTGACAGGAGGGACACTGAAGCTTTCTTT
CASSRLDRRDTEAFF
>TRBV4-3|TRBJ1-2|15|-|-
TGCGCCAGCAGCCAAGATTCGGGGGTTAACTATGGCTACACCTTC
CASSQDSGVNYGYTF
>TRBV11-2|TRBJ2-7|14|-|-
TGTGCCAGCAGCACGGATCCCAGCTCCTACGAGCAGTACTTC
CASSTDPSSYEQYF
>TRBV7-9|TRBJ2-2|17|-|-
TGTGCCAGCAGCCCAGTTAGGGGAGCGGCGAACACCGGGGAGCTGTTTTTT
CASSPVRGAANTGELFF
>TRBV10-2|TRBJ2-4|14|-|-
TGCGCCAGCAGTGAGCAAGGGGTTGGGAACATTCAGTACTTC
CASSEQGVGNIQYF
>TRBV5-1|TRBJ2-7|15|TRBD1|once
TGCGCCAGCAGCCGAGATGGGACAGGGGGAGGCGAGCAGTACTTC
CASSRDGTGGGEQYF
>TRBV19|TRBJ1-1|14|-|once
TGTGCCACCACCTCACAGGGTGGTGGCACTGAAGCTTTCTTT
CATTSQGGGTEAFF
>TRBV6-4|TRBJ2-5|13|-|-
TGTGCCAGCAATAGACTCCGGCGGGCTCCAGAGTACTTC
CASNRLRRAPEYF
>TRBV5-6|TRBJ1-6|13|-|-
TGTGCCAGCAGCTTGGCGGCGAATTCACCCCTCCACTTT
CASSLAANSPLHF
>TRBV19|TRBJ1-2|16|-|-
TGTGCCAGTAGTATAGCCTGGCAGGGGCGGAGGCGCGGCTACACCTTC
CASSIAWQGRRRGYTF
>TRBV5-1|TRBJ1-1|13|-|few
TGCGCCAGCAGCTTGGTACAGGACACTGAAGCTTTCTTT
CASSLVQDTEAFF
>TRBV2|TRBJ1-5|15|-|-
TGTGCCAGCAGCTCCCGCTCAGGATACAATCAGCCCCAGCATTTT
CASSSRSGYNQPQHF
>TRBV6-5|TRBJ1-3|15|-|-
TGTGCCAGCAGCCGCGGGGGGGAGCCTGGAAACACCATATATTTT
CASSRGGEPGNTIYF
>TRBV15|TRBJ1-4|16|-|-
TGTGCCACCAGCAGAGGTCGCGGGGCGTTGGATGAAAAACTGTTTTTT
CATSRGRGALDEKLFF
>TRBV6-5|TRBJ2-2|13|-|-
TGTGCCAGCCAACGGACAGTCACCGGGGAGCTGTTTTTT
CASQRTVTGELFF
>TRBV10-3|TRBJ1-2|14|-|-
TGTGCCATCAGGCGGCGGGAAGGGAGCGATGGCTACACCTTC
CAIRRREGSDGYTF
>TRBV5-4|TRBJ1-4|13|TRBD1|once
TGTGCCAGCAGCTCGGACAGGGGAGAAAAACTGTTTTTT
CASSSDRGEKLFF
>TRBV9|TRBJ1-2|18|TRBD1|-
TGTGCCAGCAGCGGTTTCAGACAGGGGAGGGGGACTAGCTATGGCTACACCTTC
CASSGFRQGRGTSYGYTF
>TRBV19|TRBJ2-5|12|-|-
TGTGCCAGTAGTGGGATGGGGGCGACCCAGTACTTC
CASSGMGATQYF
>TRBV18|TRBJ1-6|14|-|-
TGTGCCAGCTCACCAGGGACTGTTAATTCACCCCTCCACTTT
CASSPGTVNSPLHF
>TRBV6-5|TRBJ2-7|14|TRBD2|-
TGTGCCAGCAGTACAGCGGGGGGGGTCTACGAGCAGTACTTC
CASSTAGGVYEQYF
>TRBV19|TRBJ2-6|14|-|-
TGTGCCAGTAGAGAGGGTTACGGGGCCAACGTCCTGACTTTC
CASREGYGANVLTF
>TRBV2|TRBJ2-3|15|TRBD2|once
TGTGCCAGCAGTGTACTAGCGGGTGGGACAGATACGCAGTATTTT
CASSVLAGGTDTQYF
>TRBV19|TRBJ1-1|15|-|-
TGTGCCAGTAGTGTCGGGGGGGAGCTGAACACTGAAGCTTTCTTT
CASSVGGELNTEAFF
>TRBV19|TRBJ2-1|15|-|once
TGTGCCAGTAGTATCGACGGTAGCTCCTACAATGAGCAGTTCTTC
CASSIDGSSYNEQFF
>TRBV6-5|TRBJ2-6|16|-|-
TGTGCCAGCAGTTACGGTTACCATTCTGGGGCCAACGTCCTGACTTTC
CASSYGYHSGANVLTF
>TRBV15|TRBJ1-2|14|-|-
TGTGCCACCAGCAGAGGCGGGGATGGCTATGGCTACACCTTC
CATSRGGDGYGYTF
>TRBV2|TRBJ1-5|13|-|once
TGTGCCAGCAGTGTGGAGGGGACTCAGCCCCAGCATTTT
CASSVEGTQPQHF
>TRBV9|TRBJ2-1|16|-|-
TGTGCCAGCAGCGTAGGAAACAGGCCCTATTCCAATGAGCAGTTCTTC
CASSVGNRPYSNEQFF
>TRBV23-1|TRBJ2-1|19|TRBD2|once
TGCGCCAGCAGTCACCCGGGACTAGCGGGGCTTGACACGTACAATGAGCAGTTCTTC
CASSHPGLAGLDTYNEQFF
>TRBV19|TRBJ2-5|16|TRBD2|-
TGTGCCAGTAGGATGACTAGCGGGGGGGGACAAGAGACCCAGTACTTC
CASRMTSGGGQETQYF
>TRBV5-1|TRBJ2-7|14|-|-
TGCGCCAGCAGCAGGCTGAGCGTTTCCTACGAGCAGTACTTC
CASSRLSVSYEQYF
>TRBV19|TRBJ1-2|14|-|-
TGTGCCAGTAACCTCCGGGACCGGAACTATGGCTACACCTTC
CASNLRDRNYGYTF
>TRBV5-1|TRBJ2-5|11|-|few
TGCGCCAGCAGCTTCCAAGAGACCCAGTACTTC
CASSFQETQYF
>TRBV20-1|TRBJ1-2|10|-|-
TGCAGTGCTAGAGAGGGTGGCTACACCTTC
CSAREGGYTF
>TRBV4-3|TRBJ1-2|17|TRBD1|-
TGCGCCAGCAGCCTCTCTGTAGGGACAGAAAAATACTATGGCTACACCTTC
CASSLSVGTEKYYGYTF
>TRBV5-4|TRBJ1-6|17|-|-
TGTGCCAGCAGCTTGTCGTTCGGGGTCTCCTATAATTCACCCCTCCACTTT
CASSLSFGVSYNSPLHF
>TRBV6-6|TRBJ1-5|12|-|few
TGTGCCAGCACCCGGAGCAATCAGCCCCAGCATTTT
CASTRSNQPQHF
>TRBV6-7|TRBJ2-3|18|TRBD1|-
TGTGCCAGCAGTTACCCGGTAGGGACAGCATTATCTTATAATACGCAGTATTTT
CASSYPVGTALSYNTQYF
>TRBV7-2|TRBJ2-1|15|TRBD2|-
TGTGCCAGCAGCTTAGAAGCGGGGGAATGGGATGAGCAGTTCTTC
CASSLEAGEWDEQFF
>TRBV19|TRBJ2-5|14|-|-
TGTGCCAGTAGCGGGGGCGGAATCCAAGAGACCCAGTACTTC
CASSGGGIQETQYF
>TRBV30|TRBJ1-1|11|-|-
TGTGCCTGGGACAAGGGGACTGAAGCTTTCTTT
CAWDKGTEAFF
>TRBV19|TRBJ1-4|15|-|-
TGTGCCAGTAGTATGGGGCGTCCTTCTAATGAAAAACTGTTTTTT
CASSMGRPSNEKLFF
>TRBV15|TRBJ2-5|16|TRBD2|-
TGTGCCACCAGCAGACGCGGGGGGGCCGCTCTTGAGACCCAGTACTTC
CATSRRGGAALETQYF
>TRBV6-6|TRBJ2-5|13|-|-
TGTGCCAGCACGGGATACACATCGGAGACCCAGTACTTC
CASTGYTSETQYF
>TRBV7-3|TRBJ1-5|14|-|-
TGTGCCAGCAGCTTAACAGGGGGTGGGCAGCCCCAGCATTTT
CASSLTGGGQPQHF
>TRBV10-2|TRBJ1-2|14|TRBD1|-
TGCGCCAGCAGGGAGCAAGGGGGCCCTTATGGCTACACCTTC
CASREQGGPYGYTF
>TRBV18|TRBJ2-7|14|TRBD1|-
TGTGCCAGCTCACCATTGGGACAGGGGTTTGAGCAGTACTTC
CASSPLGQGFEQYF